Below, 27 T cell receptor beta chains from the same sample are listed, as sequenced in a study of cytomegalovirus exposure and HLA in healthy donors. Both 60 Vbeta primers and 13 Jbeta primers went into the PCR. Here immunoSEQ multiplex PCR was the method, and the copy in TCRdb shows in-frame clones only, minus some. The sample lists approximately 140,000 clones, roughly 78% seen once, with 3% in the top ten. Material: PBMCs. The source is a man aged 35-49 years in good health and CMV-seropositive.

This clone has only one observation. The chain is built from TRBV6-5 and TRBJ2-7, with D perhaps matching TRBD1 (6 bases). Germline V gene lookup returns CDR1 MNHEY and CDR2 SVGAGI. V was shortened by 5 bases and J by 1 base, with 15 bases between the two germline ends. The CDR3 sequence is 15 residues long. CDR3 sequence reads: CASSRTGMRSYEQYF. The CDR3 coding sequence is TGTGCCAGCAGTCGCACAGGGATGAGGTCCTACGAGCAGTACTTC.

This clone turned up a few times. The same CDR3 also results from other DNA sequences found in this sample. The gene calls are TRBV2 and TRBJ1-6; 7 bases fit TRBD1. CDR3 length: 15 residues. J was trimmed by 0 bases and V by 6 bases; bases with no gene match: 2. Germline assignment: CDR1 SNHLY and CDR2 FYNNEI. The CDR3 reads CASRGQSSYNSPLHF. For the CDR3, the DNA is TGTGCCAGCAGGGGACAGAGCTCCTATAATTCACCCCTCCACTTT.

A few counts support this clone. The rearrangement joins TRBV5-1 to TRBJ2-1, with D perhaps TRBD1 (6 bases). Germline values: CDR1 SGHRS, CDR2 YFSETQ. The CDR3 runs to 14 residues. Trimming cost V 0 bases and J 7 bases, with 11 bases left between them. CDR3 in amino acids: CASSLERGLNEQFF. Here the CDR3 DNA reads TGCGCCAGCAGCTTGGAGAGGGGGTTGAATGAGCAGTTCTTC.

This chain links TRBV2 with TRBJ2-7, with TRBD2 matching 9 bases. CDR3 length: 12 residues. The germline V gene has CDR1 SNHLY and CDR2 FYNNEI. With V trimmed by 6 bases and J by 6 bases, 3 bases remained unmatched. The CDR3 protein is CASRLAGSEQYF. DNA for the CDR3: TGTGCCAGCAGGCTAGCGGGGAGCGAGCAGTACTTC.

This clone was seen more than once but under ten times. The chain has TRBV5-1 and TRBJ1-3; 7 bases map to TRBD1. Per the germline V gene, CDR1 is SGHRS and CDR2 is YFSETQ. V lost 4 bases to trimming and J lost 1 base; unmatched junction nucleotides: 8. The CDR3 runs 16 residues. The CDR3 coding sequence is TGCGCCAGCAGCCTCGCTTCGACAGGGTCTGGAAACACCATATATTTT. Encoded protein: CASSLASTGSGNTIYF.

The chain employs TRBV7-3 and TRBJ2-1, with 7 bases that match TRBD1. There are 16 residues in the CDR3. CDR1 and CDR2 from the germline V gene are SGHTA and FQGTGA. Trimming at V came to 5 bases and at J to 0 bases, leaving 7 bases not matched to a gene. The CDR3: CASSPQGGSSYNEQFF. The DNA for the CDR3 is TGTGCCAGCAGCCCCCAAGGGGGCAGCTCCTACAATGAGCAGTTCTTC.

V gene TRBV11-3 combines with J gene TRBJ2-1; possibly TRBD1 for D (6 bases). CDR1 SGHNT and CDR2 YENEEA come from the germline V gene. The CDR3 extends over 14 amino acids. Trimming took off 3 bases at V and 7 bases at J, with 13 bases between the two ends. The CDR3 loop is CASSFGGSGNEQFF. As DNA, the CDR3 is TGTGCCAGCAGCTTTGGGGGCTCCGGGAATGAGCAGTTCTTC. Drawing the rest from reference TRBV11-3 and TRBJ2-1, the complete variable domain is EAGVVQSPRYKIIEKKQPVAFWCNPISGHNTLYWYLQNLGQGPELLIRYENEEAVDDSQLPKDRFSAERLKGVDSTLKIQPAELGDSAVYLCASSFGGSGNEQFFGPGTRLTVL.

The chain combines TRBV7-2 with TRBJ2-5; 11 bases map to TRBD2. Judging by the DNA end, TRBJ2-7 fits better; the J call may be wrong. Germline values: CDR1 SGHTA, CDR2 FQGNSA. The length of the CDR3 is 18 residues. The CDR3 reads CASSRGRTSGSGSYEQYF. The DNA of the CDR3 is TGTGCCAGCAGCCGTGGGAGAACTAGCGGGAGTGGCTCCTACGAGCAGTACTTC.

The chain is built from TRBV10-3 and TRBJ1-2, with TRBD1 matching 9 bases. Germline V gene data show CDR1 as ENHRY and CDR2 as SYGVKD. Trimming took 0 bases from V and 8 from J; bases not matched to a gene: 10. The CDR3 sequence is 16 residues long. This chain's CDR3 is CAISESPGTGPTGYTF. The CDR3 DNA reads TGTGCCATCAGTGAGTCCCCCGGGACAGGGCCTACCGGCTACACCTTC.

The chain uses TRBV7-8 and TRBJ2-1; D remains ambiguous. Germline V gene sequence: CDR1 SGHVS, CDR2 FQNEAQ. The CDR3 is 16 amino acids. The germline V and J ends were trimmed by 2 bases and 9 bases, with 20 bases remaining between them. The CDR3 sequence is CASSLPTTDWKVEQFF. The CDR3 nucleotides read TGTGCCAGCAGCTTACCAACGACCGACTGGAAGGTTGAGCAGTTCTTC.

A single count supports this clone. The chain couples TRBV28 to TRBJ1-5; tentative D call: TRBD1 (5 bases). The CDR3 length is 15 residues. V was clipped by 6 bases and J by 1 base, with 13 bases between them. Germline lookup yields CDR1 MDHEN and CDR2 SYDVKM. In nucleotides, the CDR3 is TGTGCCAGCAGAGTGGGGGGGTTAAGCAATCAGCCCCAGCATTTT. It yields the protein CASRVGGLSNQPQHF.

The chain uses TRBV7-3 and TRBJ2-1; 7 bases agree with TRBD2. J gave up 5 bases and V 5 bases, and 12 bases lay outside the gene matches. Germline V gene lookup returns CDR1 SGHTA and CDR2 FQGTGA. The length of the CDR3 is 16 residues. The CDR3 sequence: CASSPIAGVGHNEQFF. DNA for the CDR3: TGTGCCAGCAGCCCCATTGCGGGAGTGGGGCACAATGAGCAGTTCTTC.

CDR3 amino acids: CASSFSRGLYEQYF. Here the CDR3 DNA reads TGTGCCAGCAGCTTTTCTAGGGGCCTCTACGAGCAGTACTTC. The V gene is TRBV7-2, the J gene TRBJ2-7; tentatively, D is TRBD1 (5 bases). Germline V lookup: CDR1 SGHTA, CDR2 FQGNSA. The CDR3 is 14 residues long. Deletions cut 3 bases from V and 3 bases from J, with 12 bases between.

The chain carries TRBV15 and TRBJ1-4, with D possibly being TRBD1 (6 bases). This CDR3 is built from 14 residues. Trimming took off 5 bases at V and 4 bases at J, with 11 bases between the two ends. Germline-derived CDR1 and CDR2 are LNHNV and YYDKDF (reference sequence). The CDR3 DNA reads TGTGCCACCAGCCAGGACAGAGTTAATGAAAAACTGTTTTTT. The encoded protein is CATSQDRVNEKLFF.

The table lists this clone with a few counts. Here the CDR3 reads CASSSMPQAGQPQHF. Here the CDR3 DNA reads TGTGCCAGCAGCTCCATGCCCCAGGCAGGTCAGCCCCAGCATTTT. The chain employs TRBV9 and TRBJ1-5; D not resolved. The length of the CDR3 is 15 residues. CDR1 SGDLS and CDR2 YYNGEE come from the germline V gene. The ends were cut back, 4 bases at V and 6 bases at J, with 17 bases in the middle.

V usage is TRBV30 and J usage is TRBJ2-3; 9 bases agree with TRBD2. The CDR3 length is 15 residues. V dropped 4 bases and J dropped 3; count of bases not matched to a gene: 8. The V gene's germline CDR1 is GTSNPN and CDR2 SVGIG (reference sequence). CDR3 region: CAWNPKTSGTDTQYF. The CDR3 coding sequence is TGTGCCTGGAATCCCAAGACTAGCGGAACAGATACGCAGTATTTT.

The rearrangement joins TRBV29-1 to TRBJ2-3; D is possibly TRBD2 (5 bases). Germline CDR1 and CDR2: SQVTM and ANQGSEA. The CDR3 runs 13 residues. V lost 3 bases and J lost 6, with 13 bases in between. CDR3 sequence reads: CSVEVAGVDTQYF. In nucleotides, the CDR3 is TGCAGCGTTGAGGTGGCCGGGGTGGATACGCAGTATTTT.

The chain joins TRBV7-6 to TRBJ2-1, with 7 bases lining up with TRBD2. The CDR3 consists of 16 residues. Losses at the gene ends were 5 bases for V and 2 bases for J; bases not matched to a gene: 9. The germline V gene encodes CDR1 SGHVS and CDR2 FNYEAQ. The CDR3, as DNA: TGTGCCAGCAGCCCCCCCGGGACTACCCCCTACAATGAGCAGTTCTTC. Protein: CASSPPGTTPYNEQFF.

This clone appeared a single time. The gene calls are TRBV18 and TRBJ2-1, with TRBD1 as a possible D gene (6 bases). The CDR3 totals 14 residues. V lost 5 bases and J lost 4, with 12 bases in between. Germline CDR1 KGHSH, CDR2 LQKENI. The CDR3 loop is CASSAQGSYNEQFF. CDR3 bases: TGTGCCAGCTCAGCCCAGGGGTCGTACAATGAGCAGTTCTTC. The full variable domain, its missing parts supplied by reference TRBV18 and TRBJ2-1, is NAGVMQNPRHLVRRRGQEARLRCSPMKGHSHVYWYRQLPEEGLKFMVYLQKENIIDESGMPKERFSAEFPKEGPSILRIQQVVRGDSAAYFCASSAQGSYNEQFFGPGTRLTVL.

As to this clone: The sample has other DNA sequences that encode this CDR3 too. This sequence joins TRBV6-5 and TRBJ2-7; 7 nucleotides agree with TRBD2. Trimming removed 0 bases from V and 0 bases from J; junction bases left unmatched: 2. Germline-derived CDR1 and CDR2 are MNHEY and SVGAGI. The CDR3 has 15 residues. In nucleotides, the CDR3 is TGTGCCAGCAGTTACTCCGGCGGGAGCTCCTACGAGCAGTACTTC. Its protein product is CASSYSGGSSYEQYF.

This chain connects TRBV2 to TRBJ2-6, with D perhaps matching TRBD1 (5 bases). Per germline, CDR1 SNHLY and CDR2 FYNNEI. V was trimmed by 10 bases and J by 1 base, leaving 11 bases between them. The CDR3 extends over 14 amino acids. This CDR3 is CATYRGSGANVLTF. CDR3 nucleotides: TGTGCCACCTATAGGGGTTCTGGGGCCAACGTCCTGACTTTC.

V is TRBV19 and J is TRBJ2-3, with TRBD2 matching 14 bases. V lost 7 bases, J lost 4 bases, and 10 bases stayed unmatched. The CDR3 totals 17 residues. In germline, CDR1 is LNHDA, CDR2 SQIVND (reference sequence). The CDR3 sequence: CASTKTSGRDGSDTQYF. DNA for the CDR3: TGTGCCAGTACCAAGACTAGCGGGAGGGATGGATCAGATACGCAGTATTTT.

The rearrangement uses TRBV18 and TRBJ2-7, with TRBD1 matching 8 bases. V shed 4 bases and J 2 bases; nucleotides not matched to a gene: 4. CDR1 is KGHSH, CDR2 LQKENI, per germline. The CDR3 totals 14 residues. As DNA, the CDR3 is TGTGCCAGCTCACAGGACAGGGTAACCTACGAGCAGTACTTC. Translating it yields CASSQDRVTYEQYF. The full variable domain, completed using reference TRBV18 and TRBJ2-7, is NAGVMQNPRHLVRRRGQEARLRCSPMKGHSHVYWYRQLPEEGLKFMVYLQKENIIDESGMPKERFSAEFPKEGPSILRIQQVVRGDSAAYFCASSQDRVTYEQYFGPGTRLTVT.

V is TRBV28 and J is TRBJ1-3, with D uncertain. The V end was cut by 2 bases, the J end by 2 bases, with 7 bases between. Germline lookup yields CDR1 MDHEN and CDR2 SYDVKM. The CDR3 totals 14 residues. CDR3 residues: CASSLGQAGNTIYF. As DNA, the CDR3 is TGTGCCAGCAGTTTAGGGCAGGCTGGAAACACCATATATTTT.

V usage is TRBV30 and J usage is TRBJ2-1, with D tentatively TRBD1 (6 bases). The V end lost 1 base, the J end lost 15 bases, and 13 bases lay between the germline ends. The CDR3 is 11 amino acids. CDR1 GTSNPN and CDR2 SVGIG come from the germline V gene (reference sequence). CDR3 in amino acids: CAWSGGRLLFF. DNA for the CDR3: TGTGCCTGGAGTGGGGGGCGGCTCCTGTTCTTC.

This chain uses TRBV27 with TRBJ1-2; TRBD1 matches at 7 bases. CDR1 is MNHEY, CDR2 SMNVEV, per germline (reference sequence). With V trimmed by 5 bases and J by 3 bases, 9 bases remained unmatched. The CDR3 runs to 15 residues. The CDR3 DNA sequence: TGTGCCAGCAGTACGAACAGGGGTTTACACTATGGCTACACCTTC. This codes for CASSTNRGLHYGYTF.

The chain links TRBV9 to TRBJ2-3, with TRBD2 matching over 9 bases. This CDR3 has 14 amino acids. Unmatched junction bases numbered 9, after V lost 7 bases and J lost 6 bases. Germline V gene lookup returns CDR1 SGDLS and CDR2 YYNGEE. CDR3 sequence (DNA): TGTGCCAGCGCAAGTAGCGGGAGTTCCGATACGCAGTATTTT. Amino acid sequence: CASASSGSSDTQYF.